This TCR beta chain is from a study of PD-L1 blockade in urothelial cancer. Study-level background: Patients previously received 0 to 3 chemotherapy regimens. It was at 3 weeks (second dose) and 6 weeks after treatment start that blood was analyzed.

Sequencing used immunoSEQ multiplex PCR; TCRdb keeps in-frame clones, though not all of them. Among 46,000 or so clones listed, 70% to 90% were seen once. The time point was: peripheral blood 6 weeks after treatment start. Locally advanced or metastatic urothelial carcinoma affected the patients. Each individual provided 1 to 8 samples (taken pretreatment and on-treatment). The starting material was PBMCs, obtained around atezolizumab (anti-PD-L1) treatment. The TCR comes from a man between 60 and 70 years old with urothelial cancer.

CDR3 in amino acids: CASSQEGGAAQPQHF. The CDR3 DNA reads as TGTGCCAGCAGCCAAGAGGGGGGGGCTGCCCAGCCCCAGCATTTT. The chain couples TRBV2 to TRBJ1-5, with D perhaps matching TRBD1 (6 bases). The CDR3 is made up of 15 amino acids. Deletions cut 6 bases from V and 7 bases from J, with 19 bases between. CDR1 is SNHLY and CDR2 is FYNNEI in the germline V gene.